Sequencing of this TCR beta chain was carried out in a study of blood T cell repertoires in COVID-19. Overall study: COVID-19 samples, acute and convalescent, were from the United States, Italy and Spain.

The CDR3 has 18 residues. The V end lost 2 bases, the J end lost 2 bases, and 22 bases lay between the germline ends. The protocol was immunoSEQ multiplex PCR, while the TCRdb copy is restricted to in-frame clones and leaves out a portion. Of around 140,000 clones in the sample, less than 90% were seen once. Sequencing input: peripheral blood. This clonotype was sampled from a man in his 60s with acute or convalescent COVID-19. This chain links TRBV23-1 with TRBJ2-7, with a weak D call TRBD1 (6 bases). TRBV23-1 is an ORF, and what it does is uncertain. Here the CDR3 reads CASSQKFRKTRDTYEQYF. The DNA of the CDR3 is TGCGCCAGCAGTCAAAAGTTTCGGAAGACCCGGGACACCTACGAGCAGTACTTC.